What follows describes a single T cell receptor beta chain. The record originates from a study of blood T cell repertoires in COVID-19. Study-level background: There were acute and convalescent COVID-19 samples, and they came from the United States, Italy and Spain. Sample material is recorded as cDNA or gDNA derived from T cells, B-cell-depleted T cells, or PBMCs.

In the authors' workflow: Reference gene primer amplification yielded estimated nucleated cell counts. Repertoires were generated with immunoSEQ multiplex PCR, while TCRdb's copy carries only in-frame clones and drops some. Clone size and V and J calls were adopted from that table, with D and trimming inferred from the DNA. The table lists roughly 190,000 clones, 65% to 85% of them singletons. Material for sequencing was peripheral blood. The clonotype comes from a human donor with acute or convalescent COVID-19. The donor label of this sample is uncertain.

This CDR3 reads CASSQDPRRGETQYF. The CDR3, as DNA: TGTGCCAGCAGCCAAGATCCAAGAAGGGGAGAGACCCAGTACTTC. This rearrangement joins TRBV14 to TRBJ2-5; D might be TRBD1 (5 bases). This CDR3 has 15 residues. CDR1 is SGHDN, CDR2 FVKESK, per germline. Between the trimmed V and J ends, which lost 0 bases and 4 bases, there was a span of 12 bases.